The rows below give T cell receptor beta chains drawn from one sample of a study of early T cells in non-severe SARS-CoV-2 infection. TCRdb re-analysed the 5' RACE reads in MiXCR, keeping a single row per CDR3 protein. The data hold 40,000 to 45,000 distinct CDR3 sequences, with approximately 4.8% observed a single time. Specimen: whole blood. Receptors originate from an adult who was a healthcare worker with PCR-confirmed SARS-CoV-2 infection or an uninfected control (not recorded which). The CDR3 runs from the conserved cysteine through the conserved F or W. A D gene is named only where the DNA matches it firmly. Only some rows state a clone size, as once, few, many or a class for expanded clones.

CDR3 length: 13
D gene: NA
J gene: TRBJ1-6
V gene: TRBV6-4
clone size: many
CDR3 DNA: TGTGCCAGCAGTGAAAGGCTTGGCTCACCCCTCCACTTT
CDR3 protein: CASSERLGSPLHF

CDR3 length: 17
D gene: TRBD2
J gene: TRBJ2-3
V gene: TRBV6-5
clone size: NA
CDR3 DNA: TGTGCCAGCAGTTACTCGTGGAGCGGGAGTGGGACAGATACGCAGTATTTT
CDR3 protein: CASSYSWSGSGTDTQYF

CDR3 length: 13
D gene: NA
J gene: TRBJ2-2
V gene: TRBV12-3/TRBV12-4
clone size: few
CDR3 DNA: TGTGCCAGCACCTTCCCTGGATTCGGGGAGCTGTTTTTT
CDR3 protein: CASTFPGFGELFF

CDR3 length: 13
D gene: NA
J gene: TRBJ2-3
V gene: TRBV30
clone size: many
CDR3 DNA: TGTGCCTGGAAGCTCGGGGGCACAGATACGCAGTATTTT
CDR3 protein: CAWKLGGTDTQYF

CDR3 length: 17
D gene: NA
J gene: TRBJ1-1
V gene: TRBV19
clone size: NA
CDR3 DNA: TGTGCCAGTAGTCAGCCAAGCGGACAACCGACGAACACTGAAGCTTTCTTT
CDR3 protein: CASSQPSGQPTNTEAFF

CDR3 length: 16
D gene: TRBD1
J gene: TRBJ1-5
V gene: TRBV19
clone size: many
CDR3 DNA: TGTGCCAGTAGTATTCTGGACAGGAAAATGGGTCAGCCCCAGCATTTT
CDR3 protein: CASSILDRKMGQPQHF

CDR3 length: 13
D gene: NA
J gene: TRBJ2-3
V gene: TRBV25-1
clone size: NA
CDR3 DNA: TGTGCCAGCACCCGGGGGGCGGGAGATACGCAGTATTTT
CDR3 protein: CASTRGAGDTQYF

CDR3 length: 14
D gene: NA
J gene: TRBJ1-5
V gene: TRBV29-1
clone size: many
CDR3 DNA: TGCAGCGTTGCGGTAGGGGTAGGCAATCAGCCCCAGCATTTT
CDR3 protein: CSVAVGVGNQPQHF

CDR3 length: 16
D gene: TRBD2
J gene: TRBJ2-7
V gene: TRBV7-9
clone size: many
CDR3 DNA: TGTGCCAGCAGCCTGATGGGACTAGCGGGAGCAAACGAGCAGTACTTC
CDR3 protein: CASSLMGLAGANEQYF

CDR3 length: 14
D gene: NA
J gene: TRBJ1-2
V gene: TRBV19
clone size: many
CDR3 DNA: TGTGCCAGTAGTAGGTCGAGTCCTGGCTATGGCTACACCTTC
CDR3 protein: CASSRSSPGYGYTF

CDR3 length: 12
D gene: NA
J gene: TRBJ2-3
V gene: TRBV2
clone size: many
CDR3 DNA: TGTGCCAGCAGTGCTAGAACAGATACGCAGTATTTT
CDR3 protein: CASSARTDTQYF

CDR3 length: 14
D gene: NA
J gene: TRBJ2-7
V gene: TRBV6-5
clone size: many
CDR3 DNA: TGTGCCAGCAGTAGCCCCAGTCGGGGTTACGAGCAGTACTTC
CDR3 protein: CASSSPSRGYEQYF

CDR3 length: 13
D gene: NA
J gene: TRBJ1-1
V gene: TRBV5-1
clone size: few
CDR3 DNA: TGCGCCAGCAGCTTGCGGTTGGACGGTGAAGCTTTCTTT
CDR3 protein: CASSLRLDGEAFF

CDR3 length: 12
D gene: NA
J gene: TRBJ1-2
V gene: TRBV25-1
clone size: few
CDR3 DNA: TGTGCCAGCAGTGAAAAAGGGGATGGCTACACCTTC
CDR3 protein: CASSEKGDGYTF

CDR3 length: 13
D gene: NA
J gene: TRBJ2-3
V gene: TRBV20-1
clone size: few
CDR3 DNA: TGCAGTGCTCGGACGGGTAGCACAGATACGCAGTATTTT
CDR3 protein: CSARTGSTDTQYF

CDR3 length: 17
D gene: NA
J gene: TRBJ2-3
V gene: TRBV6-1
clone size: many
CDR3 DNA: TGTGCCAGCAGGGGCGGCTCTAGCGAATTCTACACAGATACGCAGTATTTT
CDR3 protein: CASRGGSSEFYTDTQYF

CDR3 length: 13
D gene: TRBD2
J gene: TRBJ2-1
V gene: TRBV28
clone size: many
CDR3 DNA: TGTGCCAGCAGTTTCGGGGGGGCAGATGAGCAGTTCTTC
CDR3 protein: CASSFGGADEQFF

CDR3 length: 15
D gene: TRBD2
J gene: TRBJ2-7
V gene: TRBV7-9
clone size: few
CDR3 DNA: TGTGCCAGCAGCGCCCCTAGCGGGGGTCTCTACGAGCAGTACTTC
CDR3 protein: CASSAPSGGLYEQYF

CDR3 length: 13
D gene: NA
J gene: TRBJ2-7
V gene: TRBV7-9
clone size: NA
CDR3 DNA: TGTGCCAGCAGGGACGGACTATCCTACGAGCAGTACTTC
CDR3 protein: CASRDGLSYEQYF

CDR3 length: 13
D gene: TRBD1
J gene: TRBJ2-7
V gene: TRBV12-3/TRBV12-4
clone size: many
CDR3 DNA: TGTGCCAGCAGTGTAGACAGGGCCTACGAGCAGTACTTC
CDR3 protein: CASSVDRAYEQYF

CDR3 length: 13
D gene: TRBD2
J gene: TRBJ2-1
V gene: TRBV5-4
clone size: few
CDR3 DNA: TGTGCCAGCAGCCTAGCGGGTCAGAATGAGCAGTTCTTC
CDR3 protein: CASSLAGQNEQFF

CDR3 length: 14
D gene: TRBD1
J gene: TRBJ2-2
V gene: TRBV27
clone size: many
CDR3 DNA: TGTGCCAGCAGTACAGGGGGAATAGACGGGGAGCTGTTTTTT
CDR3 protein: CASSTGGIDGELFF

CDR3 length: 13
D gene: NA
J gene: TRBJ2-3
V gene: TRBV20-1
clone size: many
CDR3 DNA: TGCAGTGTGCCCGGACCTAGCACAGATACGCAGTATTTT
CDR3 protein: CSVPGPSTDTQYF

CDR3 length: 15
D gene: NA
J gene: TRBJ1-1
V gene: TRBV28
clone size: NA
CDR3 DNA: TGTGCCAGCATATCAGACCAGGGGAGGAACACTGAAGCTTTCTTT
CDR3 protein: CASISDQGRNTEAFF

CDR3 length: 16
D gene: TRBD2
J gene: TRBJ2-4
V gene: TRBV5-1
clone size: NA
CDR3 DNA: TGCGCCAGCAGCGTCGGACTAGCGGGAGCCAAAAACATTCAGTACTTC
CDR3 protein: CASSVGLAGAKNIQYF

CDR3 length: 12
D gene: NA
J gene: TRBJ1-1
V gene: TRBV6-2/TRBV6-3
clone size: NA
CDR3 DNA: TGTGCCAGCAACCCCGGGGTGGGTGAAGCTTTCTTT
CDR3 protein: CASNPGVGEAFF

CDR3 length: 14
D gene: NA
J gene: TRBJ2-7
V gene: TRBV7-9
clone size: many
CDR3 DNA: TGTGCCAGCAGCTTAGGTTTACAGTCCTACGAGCAGTACTTC
CDR3 protein: CASSLGLQSYEQYF

CDR3 length: 14
D gene: NA
J gene: TRBJ2-5
V gene: TRBV11-2
clone size: many
CDR3 DNA: TGTGCCAGCAGCTTAGCGCTAGCCGGGGGGACCCAGTACTTC
CDR3 protein: CASSLALAGGTQYF

CDR3 length: 15
D gene: NA
J gene: TRBJ2-7
V gene: TRBV2
clone size: many
CDR3 DNA: TGTGCCAGCAGGCTCCTGACAGTCAGTTCGGCGGAGCAGTACTTC
CDR3 protein: CASRLLTVSSAEQYF

CDR3 length: 15
D gene: TRBD2
J gene: TRBJ2-7
V gene: TRBV7-9
clone size: NA
CDR3 DNA: TGTGCCAGCAGCCGGTTGGCGGGGGGGCCTTACGAGCAGTACTTC
CDR3 protein: CASSRLAGGPYEQYF

CDR3 length: 15
D gene: NA
J gene: TRBJ1-3
V gene: TRBV7-2
clone size: NA
CDR3 DNA: TGTGCCAGCAGCTCCCATGGGGGTCCAAGAAACACCATATATTTT
CDR3 protein: CASSSHGGPRNTIYF

CDR3 length: 14
D gene: NA
J gene: TRBJ1-5
V gene: TRBV10-3
clone size: NA
CDR3 DNA: TGTGCCATCAGTGAGTTGGCGGCTAGTCAGCCCCAGCATTTT
CDR3 protein: CAISELAASQPQHF

CDR3 length: 14
D gene: TRBD1
J gene: TRBJ1-5
V gene: TRBV6-1
clone size: many
CDR3 DNA: TGTGCCAGCAGTGTCCGACAGGGTAATCAGCCCCAGCATTTT
CDR3 protein: CASSVRQGNQPQHF

CDR3 length: 15
D gene: TRBD2
J gene: TRBJ2-3
V gene: TRBV2
clone size: NA
CDR3 DNA: TGTGCCAGCAGTGAAGCTGGCGGGAGATCAGATACGCAGTATTTT
CDR3 protein: CASSEAGGRSDTQYF

CDR3 length: 18
D gene: TRBD2
J gene: TRBJ2-2
V gene: TRBV5-5
clone size: NA
CDR3 DNA: TGTGCCAGCACGGGGACTAGCGGGAGAACCGGGGGCACCGGGGAGCTGTTTTTT
CDR3 protein: CASTGTSGRTGGTGELFF

CDR3 length: 14
D gene: NA
J gene: TRBJ1-1
V gene: TRBV27
clone size: NA
CDR3 DNA: TGTGCCAGCAGTTTGGGGGGCTGGAACACTGAAGCTTTCTTT
CDR3 protein: CASSLGGWNTEAFF

CDR3 length: 13
D gene: NA
J gene: TRBJ1-2
V gene: TRBV9
clone size: many
CDR3 DNA: TGTGCCAGCAGCCCTATGGACAGCTATGGCTACACCTTC
CDR3 protein: CASSPMDSYGYTF

CDR3 length: 12
D gene: NA
J gene: TRBJ2-3
V gene: TRBV11-2
clone size: many
CDR3 DNA: TGTGCCAGCAGCTCGAACACAGATACGCAGTATTTT
CDR3 protein: CASSSNTDTQYF

CDR3 length: 13
D gene: NA
J gene: TRBJ2-1
V gene: TRBV20-1
clone size: many
CDR3 DNA: TGCAGTGCCCTTAGGCCTCTAGGCAATGAGCAGTTCTTC
CDR3 protein: CSALRPLGNEQFF

CDR3 length: 17
D gene: NA
J gene: TRBJ2-1
V gene: TRBV9
clone size: many
CDR3 DNA: TGTGCCAGCAGCGTACTGGCACTACCTAGCTCCTACAATGAGCAGTTCTTC
CDR3 protein: CASSVLALPSSYNEQFF

CDR3 length: 14
D gene: NA
J gene: TRBJ2-1
V gene: TRBV12-5
clone size: many
CDR3 DNA: TGTGCTAGTGGTTCAGGGGCCGGGGGCAATGAGCAGTTCTTC
CDR3 protein: CASGSGAGGNEQFF

CDR3 length: 13
D gene: TRBD1
J gene: TRBJ1-2
V gene: TRBV20-1
clone size: many
CDR3 DNA: TGCAGTGTCCCGACAGACAGGGACTATGGCTACACCTTC
CDR3 protein: CSVPTDRDYGYTF

CDR3 length: 15
D gene: TRBD1
J gene: TRBJ2-3
V gene: TRBV24-1
clone size: many
CDR3 DNA: TGTGCCACCAGTGATCCGGGACAGGGGGAGGATACGCAGTATTTT
CDR3 protein: CATSDPGQGEDTQYF

CDR3 length: 11
D gene: NA
J gene: TRBJ2-4
V gene: TRBV7-9
clone size: many
CDR3 DNA: TGTGCCAGCCTAGGGTTGGACATTCAGTACTTC
CDR3 protein: CASLGLDIQYF

CDR3 length: 15
D gene: TRBD2
J gene: TRBJ2-1
V gene: TRBV29-1
clone size: few
CDR3 DNA: TGCAGCGTTGTTAGGGTTAGCGGGATTTACAATGAGCAGTTCTTC
CDR3 protein: CSVVRVSGIYNEQFF

CDR3 length: 10
D gene: NA
J gene: TRBJ1-6
V gene: TRBV28
clone size: NA
CDR3 DNA: TGTGCCAGCGGGCCTCCACCCCTCCACTTT
CDR3 protein: CASGPPPLHF

CDR3 length: 15
D gene: NA
J gene: TRBJ2-1
V gene: TRBV5-1
clone size: few
CDR3 DNA: TGCGCCAGCAGCTTGGGACTAGCCAGGGGGAATGAGCAGTTCTTC
CDR3 protein: CASSLGLARGNEQFF

CDR3 length: 13
D gene: NA
J gene: TRBJ2-7
V gene: TRBV2
clone size: many
CDR3 DNA: TGTGCCAGCGATAGAGGGAGGACCTACGAGCAGTACTTC
CDR3 protein: CASDRGRTYEQYF

CDR3 length: 15
D gene: TRBD1
J gene: TRBJ2-5
V gene: TRBV7-2
clone size: few
CDR3 DNA: TGTGCCAGCAGCCGGGACAGGGGGCCGCAAGAGACCCAGTACTTC
CDR3 protein: CASSRDRGPQETQYF

CDR3 length: 16
D gene: TRBD2
J gene: TRBJ2-5
V gene: TRBV7-9
clone size: many
CDR3 DNA: TGTGCCAGCAGCCGCTGGTCGGGGGGGAAACAAGAGACCCAGTACTTC
CDR3 protein: CASSRWSGGKQETQYF

CDR3 length: 16
D gene: NA
J gene: TRBJ1-2
V gene: TRBV5-8
clone size: NA
CDR3 DNA: TGTGCCAGCAGCTTGGAGAAGAACATCTTCATCGATGGCTACACCTTC
CDR3 protein: CASSLEKNIFIDGYTF

CDR3 length: 16
D gene: NA
J gene: TRBJ1-1
V gene: TRBV11-2
clone size: many
CDR3 DNA: TGTGCCAGCAGCTTACGGGTCAGGGCCCTGAACACTGAAGCTTTCTTT
CDR3 protein: CASSLRVRALNTEAFF

CDR3 length: 13
D gene: NA
J gene: TRBJ1-1
V gene: TRBV11-2
clone size: NA
CDR3 DNA: TGTGCCAGCACCGAGACTGTGAACACTGAAGCTTTCTTT
CDR3 protein: CASTETVNTEAFF